The table lists the clone carrying this TCR beta chain with a few counts. The antigen is undetermined. The junction had 5 bases not matched to a gene; V was cut back by 4 bases and J by 6 bases. The germline CDR1 and CDR2 sequences are MNHEY and SVGAGI. The CDR3 loop spans 15 amino acids. This sample was included in a study of shared clonotypes between healthy human individuals. Study-wide results and limits: Sequencing depth was expected to affect clonotype sharing among donors. The study sampled only blood, and tissue repertoires likely differ.

What was sequenced on ten immunoSEQ deep assay plates was unsorted PBMC DNA. TCRdb's copy holds only in-frame clones and misses some; the assay was immunoSEQ multiplex PCR. The sample has some 470,000 clones, around 78% seen once; the top ten hold over 10%. Sequenced sample: PBMCs. The TCR was taken from a woman between 40 and 55 years old in good health. Some clones in this sample may be carry-over from other donors' samples. The chain links TRBV6-5 to TRBJ2-2, with 10 bases identical to TRBD1. The CDR3 DNA sequence: TGTGCCAGCAGTTCGACAGGGGGCGTCGCCGGGGAGCTGTTTTTT. It codes for CASSSTGGVAGELFF.